The 26 T cell receptor beta chains below come from one sample, sequenced in a study of PD-1 blockade in mismatch repair-deficient tumors. Sequencing was performed with immunoSEQ multiplex PCR; in TCRdb, only in-frame clones are kept and a portion is missing. This table holds about 23,000 clones, approximately 83% found once. The sequenced sample was peripheral blood, obtained 12 weeks after starting pembrolizumab. The receptors here all came from an adult with mismatch repair-deficient cancer.

In this sample, this clone turned up once. V gene TRBV10-3 combines with J gene TRBJ2-7, with D possibly TRBD2 on 5 matching bases. The ends were cut back, 4 bases at V and 7 bases at J, with 14 bases in the middle. The CDR3 is made up of 13 amino acids. CDR1 is ENHRY, CDR2 SYGVKD, per germline. The CDR3 protein is CAISASGSREQYF. The DNA of the CDR3 is TGTGCCATCAGTGCATCGGGGTCTCGAGAGCAGTACTTC.

V gene TRBV27 combines with J gene TRBJ1-2; 7 bases line up with TRBD1. The V gene's germline CDR1 is MNHEY and CDR2 SMNVEV (reference sequence). The CDR3 spans 16 residues. V lost 5 bases, J lost 6 bases, and 15 bases stayed unmatched. In DNA form, the CDR3 reads TGTGCCAGCAGTCCTGCTCCCCTGGACAGGAACAATGGCTACACCTTC. Amino acids: CASSPAPLDRNNGYTF.

The chain employs TRBV4-1 and TRBJ2-7, with D unresolved. Germline lookup yields CDR1 MGHRA and CDR2 YSYEKL. The CDR3 runs 15 residues. The V end was cut by 1 base, the J end by 2 bases, with 12 bases between. The CDR3 DNA reads TGCGCCAGCAGCCAAGGAGGTGGGATAGCCTACGAGCAGTACTTC. It is translated as CASSQGGGIAYEQYF.

In its sample, this clone is medium-sized. The chain combines TRBV6-4 with TRBJ2-1, with 8 bases matching TRBD2. Unmatched junction bases numbered 2, after V lost 4 bases and J lost 6 bases. CDR3 size: 13 residues. CDR1 MRHNA and CDR2 SNTAGT come from the germline V gene. This CDR3 is CASSAGGPNEQFF. The CDR3, as DNA: TGTGCCAGCAGTGCGGGAGGGCCCAATGAGCAGTTCTTC.

The genes are TRBV5-1 and TRBJ1-2, with D possibly being TRBD1 (6 bases). CDR3 length: 14 amino acids. V was pared by 5 bases and J by 8 bases, with 19 bases between. Germline CDR1 reads SGHRS; CDR2 reads YFSETQ. The CDR3 region is CASSVGARFEGYTF. DNA of the CDR3: TGCGCCAGCAGTGTGGGGGCCCGCTTCGAGGGCTACACCTTC.

The chain recombines TRBV19 with TRBJ2-7; possibly TRBD2 for D (6 bases). CDR3 length: 13 amino acids. V lost 2 bases and J lost 6, with 11 bases in between. Germline CDR1 is LNHDA and CDR2 is SQIVND (reference sequence). The chain's CDR3 is CASSISQGGEQYF. CDR3 sequence (DNA): TGTGCCAGTAGTATATCCCAGGGAGGCGAGCAGTACTTC.

A few counts support this clone. V gene TRBV27 combines with J gene TRBJ2-3; D is possibly TRBD2 (6 bases). V was clipped by 3 bases and J by 2 bases, with 12 bases between them. The CDR3 covers 15 residues. The germline V gene has CDR1 MNHEY and CDR2 SMNVEV (reference sequence). In nucleotides, the CDR3 is TGTGCCAGCAGTTTCGCGACGGGAGACACAGATACGCAGTATTTT. This encodes CASSFATGDTDTQYF.

The CDR3 protein is CAWSETGRNQPQHF. The CDR3 coding sequence is TGTGCCTGGAGTGAGACAGGGAGGAATCAGCCCCAGCATTTT. This sequence joins TRBV30 and TRBJ1-5, with 7 bases lining up with TRBD1. CDR1 is GTSNPN, CDR2 SVGIG, per germline (reference sequence). V was pared by 1 base and J by 4 bases, with 4 bases of the junction left unmatched. This CDR3 region has 14 residues.

V is TRBV11-2 and J is TRBJ2-3; 16 bases are shared with TRBD2. The germline V gene has CDR1 SGHAT and CDR2 FQNNGV. The CDR3 extends over 20 amino acids. Trimming cost V 0 bases and J 4 bases; bases outside gene matches: 10. This CDR3 reads CASSLDGGTSGRAESDTQYF. In DNA form, the CDR3 reads TGTGCCAGCAGCTTAGATGGAGGGACTAGCGGGAGGGCCGAGTCAGATACGCAGTATTTT.

The chain carries TRBV5-1 and TRBJ2-5, with 10 bases matching TRBD1. This CDR3 is built from 16 residues. Losses at the gene ends were 4 bases for V and 2 bases for J; bases not matched to a gene: 8. Germline CDR1 SGHRS, CDR2 YFSETQ. CDR3 protein: CASSRGQGREQETQYF. In DNA form, the CDR3 reads TGCGCCAGCAGCCGGGGACAGGGGAGGGAACAAGAGACCCAGTACTTC.

The chain uses TRBV7-3 and TRBJ2-1, with 14 bases that match TRBD2. CDR1 and CDR2 (germline): SGHTA, FQGTGA. The CDR3 totals 16 residues. V trimming: 3 bases; J trimming: 7 bases; junction bases outside the gene matches: 5. The CDR3 DNA reads as TGTGCCAGCAGCTTCCGCGGACTAGCGGGAGGTAATGAGCAGTTCTTC. Translated, it gives CASSFRGLAGGNEQFF.

This chain joins TRBV2 and TRBJ2-3; D remains unclear. Germline V lookup: CDR1 SNHLY, CDR2 FYNNEI. The germline V and J ends were trimmed by 1 base and 3 bases, with 11 bases remaining between them. CDR3 size: 15 residues. CDR3 DNA sequence: TGTGCCAGCAGTGAAGTTGGGTATGGGACAGATACGCAGTATTTT. Amino acids: CASSEVGYGTDTQYF.

This sequence joins TRBV12-5 and TRBJ1-1; D may be TRBD1 (6 bases). V gave up 2 bases and J gave up 2 bases, with 18 bases separating them. Germline CDR1 is LGHNT and CDR2 is FRNRAP. The CDR3 runs to 17 residues. The CDR3: CASGLPPPTGLNTEAFF. In DNA, the CDR3 is TGTGCTAGTGGTTTGCCCCCCCCGACAGGACTCAACACTGAAGCTTTCTTT.

The chain employs TRBV27 and TRBJ2-2; D is perhaps TRBD2 (5 bases). V shed 0 bases and J shed 7 bases, with 9 bases lying between them. This CDR3 contains 14 residues. Germline V CDR1 and CDR2: MNHEY, SMNVEV (reference sequence). CDR3 loop: CASSLSLGSGELFF. The DNA for the CDR3 is TGTGCCAGCAGTTTATCCTTGGGGAGCGGGGAGCTGTTTTTT.

The V gene is TRBV28, the J gene TRBJ2-3; tentatively, D is TRBD2 (7 bases). Germline CDR1 is MDHEN and CDR2 is SYDVKM. The CDR3 is made up of 17 amino acids. V lost 1 base, J lost 6 bases, and 20 bases lay in between. Here the CDR3 reads CASSLLGGRETFDTQYF. The CDR3, as DNA: TGTGCCAGCAGTTTATTGGGGGGGCGGGAGACGTTTGATACGCAGTATTTT.

This rearrangement joins TRBV4-3 to TRBJ2-2; 10 nucleotides agree with TRBD2. The germline CDR1 and CDR2 sequences are LGHNA and YSLEER. The CDR3 consists of 15 residues. Losses at the gene ends were 3 bases for V and 7 bases for J; bases not matched to a gene: 5. CDR3 sequence reads: CASSHSLAGVGELFF. The CDR3 region has the DNA TGCGCCAGCAGCCACAGTCTAGCGGGAGTCGGGGAGCTGTTTTTT.

This chain links TRBV10-2 with TRBJ2-7; D ambiguous. V was shortened by 3 bases and J by 0 bases, with 12 bases between the two germline ends. The germline CDR1 and CDR2 sequences are WSHSY and SAAADI. The CDR3 spans 15 residues. The DNA for the CDR3 is TGCGCCAGCAGTGACCCCGACACTGTCTCCTACGAGCAGTACTTC. Translation gives CASSDPDTVSYEQYF.

In this sample, this clone is medium-sized. The chain uses TRBV6-1 and TRBJ2-3; TRBD2 aligns across 12 bases. The ends lost 2 bases at V and 4 bases at J; junction bases unmatched: 1. Germline loops: CDR1 MNHNS, CDR2 SASEGT. CDR3 size: 15 residues. The DNA for the CDR3 is TGTGCCAGCAGTGAACTAGCGGGAGGGCCAGATACGCAGTATTTT. It yields the protein CASSELAGGPDTQYF.

The V call is TRBV30, the J call TRBJ2-3, with D perhaps being TRBD1 or TRBD2 (6 bases each). This CDR3 contains 13 residues. Trimming took off 2 bases at V and 6 bases at J, with 12 bases between the two ends. Germline loops: CDR1 GTSNPN, CDR2 SVGIG (reference sequence). The CDR3 reads CAWSTQGLDTQYF. The CDR3 DNA reads as TGTGCCTGGAGTACACAGGGACTGGATACGCAGTATTTT.

This clone has more than one count but fewer than ten. The chain couples TRBV6-4 to TRBJ2-2; D remains unclear. From germline, CDR1 is MRHNA and CDR2 SNTAGT. The CDR3 is 13 amino acids. V shed 3 bases and J shed 2 bases, with 4 bases lying between them. The CDR3 here is CASSEDNTGELFF. CDR3 DNA: TGTGCCAGCAGTGAGGACAACACCGGGGAGCTGTTTTTT.

The genes are TRBV13 and TRBJ2-7, with D tentatively TRBD2 (5 bases). V was cut by 5 bases and J by 7 bases, with 15 bases left in between. The CDR3 spans 13 residues. The germline V gene has CDR1 PRHDT and CDR2 FYEKMQ (reference sequence). The CDR3 nucleotides are TGTGCCAGCAGCCCAGGACGACTACGGGAGCAGTACTTC. It encodes CASSPGRLREQYF.

V gene TRBV9 combines with J gene TRBJ2-1; 11 bases agree with TRBD2. There are 15 residues in the CDR3. Germline trimming cut 4 bases from V and 9 bases from J; bases unmatched to any gene: 9. Germline assignment: CDR1 SGDLS and CDR2 YYNGEE. This chain's CDR3 is CASSHGLAGSLEQFF. CDR3 DNA: TGTGCCAGCAGCCACGGACTAGCGGGTTCACTTGAGCAGTTCTTC.

The genes are TRBV14 and TRBJ1-3, with D unclear. The V gene's germline CDR1 is SGHDN and CDR2 FVKESK. This CDR3 comprises 18 residues. Trimming pared 1 base from V and 0 bases from J, leaving 16 bases between. DNA for the CDR3: TGTGCCAGCAGCCAAGGACATTGGGGTGCCCGCTCTGGAAACACCATATATTTT. This sequence encodes CASSQGHWGARSGNTIYF.

The chain employs TRBV5-5 and TRBJ2-7; TRBD2 agrees at 10 bases. Germline V CDR1 and CDR2: SGHKS, YYEKEE (reference sequence). Trimming removed 4 bases from V and 0 bases from J; junction bases left unmatched: 13. This CDR3 is 18 amino acids long. CDR3 bases: TGTGCCAGCAGCCAAGAGGGGGCTAGCGGGGGCAACTCCTACGAGCAGTACTTC. Translation: CASSQEGASGGNSYEQYF.

This chain links TRBV2 with TRBJ2-7, with a tentative D call TRBD2 (5 bases). With 7 bases removed from V and 0 bases from J, the gap between germline ends came to 19 bases. The CDR3 is made up of 16 amino acids. The germline V gene encodes CDR1 SNHLY and CDR2 FYNNEI. The DNA for the CDR3 is TGTGCCAGCAAACACCCCGCTGCGGCGGGCTCCTACGAGCAGTACTTC. This codes for CASKHPAAAGSYEQYF. The full variable domain, with the rest looked up from reference TRBV2 and TRBJ2-7, is EPEVTQTPSHQVTQMGQEVILRCVPISNHLYFYWYRQILGQKVEFLVSFYNNEISEKSEIFDDQFSVERPDGSNFTLKIRSTKLEDSAMYFCASKHPAAAGSYEQYFGPGTRLTVT.

This chain links TRBV19 with TRBJ2-5; 10 nucleotides align to TRBD2. The V segment lost 8 bases and the J segment 5 bases; nucleotides outside the gene matches: 11. CDR1 and CDR2 from the germline V gene are LNHDA and SQIVND (reference sequence). The CDR3 extends over 15 amino acids. This chain's CDR3 is CASHQAGGPQETQYF. DNA of the CDR3: TGTGCCAGTCACCAAGCGGGAGGGCCCCAGGAGACCCAGTACTTC.